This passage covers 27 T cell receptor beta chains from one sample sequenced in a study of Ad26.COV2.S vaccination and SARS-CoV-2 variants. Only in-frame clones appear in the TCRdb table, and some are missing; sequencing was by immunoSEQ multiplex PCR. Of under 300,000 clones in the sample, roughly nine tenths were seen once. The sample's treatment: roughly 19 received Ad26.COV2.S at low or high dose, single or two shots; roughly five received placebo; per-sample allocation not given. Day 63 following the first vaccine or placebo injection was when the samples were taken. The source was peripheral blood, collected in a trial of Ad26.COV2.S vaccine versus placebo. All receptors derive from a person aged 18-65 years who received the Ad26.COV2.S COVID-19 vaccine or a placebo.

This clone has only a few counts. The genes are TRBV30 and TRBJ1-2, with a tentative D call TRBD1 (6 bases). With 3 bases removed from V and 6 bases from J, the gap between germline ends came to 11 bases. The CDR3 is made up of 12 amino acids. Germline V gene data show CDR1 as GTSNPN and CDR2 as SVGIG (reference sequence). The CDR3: CAWRGQTDGYTF. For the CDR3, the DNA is TGTGCCTGGAGAGGACAGACCGATGGCTACACCTTC.

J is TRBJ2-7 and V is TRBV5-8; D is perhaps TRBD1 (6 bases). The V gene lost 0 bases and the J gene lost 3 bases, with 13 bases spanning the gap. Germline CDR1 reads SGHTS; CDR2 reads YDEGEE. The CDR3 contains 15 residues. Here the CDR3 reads CASSLGGLPLYEQYV. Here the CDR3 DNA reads TGTGCCAGCAGCTTGGGGGGGCTGCCTCTCTACGAGCAGTACGTC.

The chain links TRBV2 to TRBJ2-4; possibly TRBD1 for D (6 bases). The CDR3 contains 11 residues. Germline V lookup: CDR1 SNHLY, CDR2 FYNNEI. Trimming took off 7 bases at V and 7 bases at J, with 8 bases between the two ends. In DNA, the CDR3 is TGTGCCAGCAATAGGGGGAACATTCAGTACTTC. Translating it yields CASNRGNIQYF.

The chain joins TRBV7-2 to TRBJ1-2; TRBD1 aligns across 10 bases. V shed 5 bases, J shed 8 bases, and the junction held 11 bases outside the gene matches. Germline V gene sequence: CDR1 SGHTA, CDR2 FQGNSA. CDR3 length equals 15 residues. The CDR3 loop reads CASSRMHGTGVGYTF. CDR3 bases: TGTGCCAGCAGCCGTATGCATGGGACAGGGGTAGGCTACACCTTC.

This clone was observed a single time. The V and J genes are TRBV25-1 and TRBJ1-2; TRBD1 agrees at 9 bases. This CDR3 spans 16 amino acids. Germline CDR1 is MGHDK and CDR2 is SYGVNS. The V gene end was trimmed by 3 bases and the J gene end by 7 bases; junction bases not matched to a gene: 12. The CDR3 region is CASSDAGTGNLGGYTF. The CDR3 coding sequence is TGTGCCAGCAGTGACGCCGGGACAGGGAATCTGGGTGGCTACACCTTC.

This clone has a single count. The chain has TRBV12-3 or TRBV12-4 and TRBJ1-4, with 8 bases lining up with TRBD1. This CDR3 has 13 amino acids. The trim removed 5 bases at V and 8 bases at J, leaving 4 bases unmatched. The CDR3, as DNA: TGTGCCAGCAGTAAGAACAGGGGGGAAAAACTGTTTTTT. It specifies CASSKNRGEKLFF.

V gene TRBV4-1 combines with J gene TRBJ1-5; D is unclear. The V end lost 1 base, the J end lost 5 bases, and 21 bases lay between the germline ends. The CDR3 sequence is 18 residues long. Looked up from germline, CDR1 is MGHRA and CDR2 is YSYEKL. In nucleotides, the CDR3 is TGCGCCAGCAGCCAAGGTCCCAGGAAAAAAAAGGCTGATCAGCCCCAGCATTTT. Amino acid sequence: CASSQGPRKKKADQPQHF.

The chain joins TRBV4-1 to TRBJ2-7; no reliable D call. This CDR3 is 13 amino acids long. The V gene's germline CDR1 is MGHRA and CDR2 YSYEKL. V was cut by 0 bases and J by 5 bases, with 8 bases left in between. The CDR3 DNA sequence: TGCGCCAGCAGCCAAGAGTCTGGCAACGAGCAGTACTTC. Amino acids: CASSQESGNEQYF.

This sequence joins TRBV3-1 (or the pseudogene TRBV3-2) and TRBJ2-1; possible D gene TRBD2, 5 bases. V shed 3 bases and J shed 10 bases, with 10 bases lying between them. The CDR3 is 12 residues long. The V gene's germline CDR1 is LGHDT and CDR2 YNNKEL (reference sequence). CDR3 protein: CASSQLAWEQFF. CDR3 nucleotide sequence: TGTGCCAGCAGCCAGCTAGCTTGGGAGCAGTTCTTC.

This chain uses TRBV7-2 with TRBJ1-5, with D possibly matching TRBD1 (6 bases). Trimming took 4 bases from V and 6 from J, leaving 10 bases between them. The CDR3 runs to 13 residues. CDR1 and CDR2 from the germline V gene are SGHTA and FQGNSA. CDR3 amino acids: CASSSTGTQPQHF. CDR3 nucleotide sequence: TGTGCCAGCAGCTCCACAGGGACTCAGCCCCAGCATTTT.

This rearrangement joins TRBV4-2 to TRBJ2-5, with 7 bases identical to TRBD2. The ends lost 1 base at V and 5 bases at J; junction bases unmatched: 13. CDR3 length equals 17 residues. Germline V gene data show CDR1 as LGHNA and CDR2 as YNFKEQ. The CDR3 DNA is TGTGCCAGCAGCCAAGTCGAAGGTGGGAGGGCCTTGGAGACCCAGTACTTC. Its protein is CASSQVEGGRALETQYF.

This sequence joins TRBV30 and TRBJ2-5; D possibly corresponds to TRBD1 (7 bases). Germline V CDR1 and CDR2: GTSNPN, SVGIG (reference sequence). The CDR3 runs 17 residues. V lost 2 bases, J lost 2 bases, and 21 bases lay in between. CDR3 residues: CAWSPPSGGPEQETQYF. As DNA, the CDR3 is TGTGCCTGGAGTCCCCCTTCAGGGGGGCCCGAACAAGAGACCCAGTACTTC.

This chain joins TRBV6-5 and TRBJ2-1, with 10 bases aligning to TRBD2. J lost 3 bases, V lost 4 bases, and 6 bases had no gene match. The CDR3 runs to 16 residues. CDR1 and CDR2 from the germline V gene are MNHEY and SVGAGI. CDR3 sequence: CASSSQREGLYNEQFF. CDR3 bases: TGTGCCAGCAGTTCTCAGCGGGAGGGTCTCTACAATGAGCAGTTCTTC.

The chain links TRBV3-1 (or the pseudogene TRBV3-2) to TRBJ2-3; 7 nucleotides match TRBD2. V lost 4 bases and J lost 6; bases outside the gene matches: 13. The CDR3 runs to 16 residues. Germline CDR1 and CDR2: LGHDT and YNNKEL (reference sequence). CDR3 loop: CASSLRLGLLADTQYF. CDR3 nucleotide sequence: TGTGCCAGCAGCCTTCGTTTGGGGCTACTAGCGGATACGCAGTATTTT.

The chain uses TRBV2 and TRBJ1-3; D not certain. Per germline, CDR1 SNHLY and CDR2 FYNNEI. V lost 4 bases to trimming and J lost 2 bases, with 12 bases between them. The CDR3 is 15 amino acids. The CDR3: CASSAMEGTGNTIYF. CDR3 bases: TGTGCCAGCAGTGCTATGGAAGGTACTGGAAACACCATATATTTT.

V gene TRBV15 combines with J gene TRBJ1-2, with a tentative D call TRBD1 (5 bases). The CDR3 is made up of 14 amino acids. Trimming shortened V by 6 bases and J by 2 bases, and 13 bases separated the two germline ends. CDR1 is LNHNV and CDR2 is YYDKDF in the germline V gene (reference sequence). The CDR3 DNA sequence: TGTGCCACCAGGCCGGGACGACCAAACTATGGCTACACCTTC. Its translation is CATRPGRPNYGYTF.

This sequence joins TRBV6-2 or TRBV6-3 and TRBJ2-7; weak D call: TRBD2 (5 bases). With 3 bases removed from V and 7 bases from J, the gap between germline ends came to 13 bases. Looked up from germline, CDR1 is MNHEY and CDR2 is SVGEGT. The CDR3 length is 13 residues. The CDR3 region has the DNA TGTGCCAGCAGTTATTACGGGAAACTAGAGCAGTACTTC. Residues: CASSYYGKLEQYF.

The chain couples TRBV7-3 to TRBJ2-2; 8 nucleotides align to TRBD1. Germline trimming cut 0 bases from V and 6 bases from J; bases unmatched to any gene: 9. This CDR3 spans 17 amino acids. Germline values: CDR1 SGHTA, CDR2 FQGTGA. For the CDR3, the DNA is TGTGCCAGCAGCTTAACGCCCCTAAGACAGGGGTCCGGGGAGCTGTTTTTT. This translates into CASSLTPLRQGSGELFF.

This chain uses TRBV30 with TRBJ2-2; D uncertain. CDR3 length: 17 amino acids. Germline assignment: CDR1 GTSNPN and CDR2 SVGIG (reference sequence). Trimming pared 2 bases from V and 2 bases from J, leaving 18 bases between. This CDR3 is CAWSKKGRALNTGELFF. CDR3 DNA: TGTGCCTGGAGTAAAAAGGGCAGAGCCTTAAACACCGGGGAGCTGTTTTTT.

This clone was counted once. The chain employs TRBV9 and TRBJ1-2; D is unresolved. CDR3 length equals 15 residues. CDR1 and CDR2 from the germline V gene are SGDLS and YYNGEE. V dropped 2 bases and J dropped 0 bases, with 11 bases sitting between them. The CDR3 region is CASSVAWTSNYGYTF. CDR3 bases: TGTGCCAGCAGCGTGGCTTGGACCTCTAACTATGGCTACACCTTC.

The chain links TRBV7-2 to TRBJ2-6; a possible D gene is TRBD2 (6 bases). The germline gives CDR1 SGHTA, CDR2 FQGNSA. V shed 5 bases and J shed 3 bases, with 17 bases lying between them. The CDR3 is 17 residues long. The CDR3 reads CASSLLTGRRGANVLTF. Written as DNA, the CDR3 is TGTGCCAGCAGCCTTTTAACGGGGAGGCGTGGGGCCAACGTCCTGACTTTC.

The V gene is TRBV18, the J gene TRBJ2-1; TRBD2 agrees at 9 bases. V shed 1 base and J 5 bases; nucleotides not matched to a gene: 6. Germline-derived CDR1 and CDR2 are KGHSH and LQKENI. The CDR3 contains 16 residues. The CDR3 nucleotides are TGTGCCAGCTCACCACTAGCGGGGGTTTCAAACAATGAGCAGTTCTTC. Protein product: CASSPLAGVSNNEQFF.

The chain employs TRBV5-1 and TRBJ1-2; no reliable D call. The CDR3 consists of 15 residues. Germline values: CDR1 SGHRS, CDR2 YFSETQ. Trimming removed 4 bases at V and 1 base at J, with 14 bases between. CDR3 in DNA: TGCGCCAGCAGCGCCTCGCCGGTCAATAACTATGGCTACACCTTC. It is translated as CASSASPVNNYGYTF.

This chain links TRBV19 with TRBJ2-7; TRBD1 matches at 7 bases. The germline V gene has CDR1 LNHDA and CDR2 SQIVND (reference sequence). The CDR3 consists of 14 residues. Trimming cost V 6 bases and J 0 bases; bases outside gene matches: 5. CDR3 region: CASRPTGSSYEQYV. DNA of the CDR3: TGTGCCAGTAGGCCGACAGGGAGCTCCTACGAGCAGTACGTC.

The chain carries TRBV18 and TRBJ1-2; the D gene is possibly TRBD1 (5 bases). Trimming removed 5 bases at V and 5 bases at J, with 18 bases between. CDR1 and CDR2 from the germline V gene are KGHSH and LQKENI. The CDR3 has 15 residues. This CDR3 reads CASSATGHIGYGYTF. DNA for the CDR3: TGTGCCAGCTCAGCAACAGGCCATATTGGTTATGGCTACACCTTC.

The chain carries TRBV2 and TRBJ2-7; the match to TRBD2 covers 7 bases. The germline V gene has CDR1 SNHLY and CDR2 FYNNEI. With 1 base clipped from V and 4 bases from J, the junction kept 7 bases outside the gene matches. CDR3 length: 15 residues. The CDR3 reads CASSEVLRTRYEQYV. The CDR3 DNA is TGTGCCAGCAGTGAAGTACTTCGGACTAGGTACGAGCAGTACGTC.

CDR3 sequence: CASSLPGRTNTGELFF. The CDR3 DNA reads TGTGCCAGCAGCCTTCCGGGACGGACGAACACCGGGGAGCTGTTTTTT. The chain recombines TRBV3-1 (or the pseudogene TRBV3-2) with TRBJ2-2; possibly TRBD1 or TRBD2 for D (5 bases each). V was cut by 4 bases and J by 0 bases, with 12 bases left in between. This CDR3 has 16 residues. Germline CDR1 reads LGHDT; CDR2 reads YNNKEL (reference sequence).